Listed here is a single TCR beta chain. As handled by the study authors: Nucleated cell number was recorded as an estimate derived from reference gene primer amplification. Data came from immunoSEQ multiplex PCR; TCRdb stores just in-frame clones and leaves some out. V, J and clone size are those of that table, while D and trimming were read from the DNA. The sample consists of about half a million clones, roughly nine tenths of them appearing once. Seattle's cohort entered during active infection and was followed longitudinally. This entry is derived from a study of blood T cell repertoires in COVID-19. Across the whole study: The study drew acute and convalescent COVID-19 samples from the United States, Italy and Spain. Sample material is recorded as cDNA or gDNA derived from T cells, B-cell-depleted T cells, or PBMCs.

Germline CDR1 SGHRS, CDR2 YFSETQ. Losses at the gene ends were 1 base for V and 1 base for J; bases not matched to a gene: 8. This CDR3 spans 16 amino acids. The genes are TRBV5-1 and TRBJ2-7; 7 positions agree with TRBD1. The clonotype originates from a young man with COVID-19, enrolled during active disease. Specimen: peripheral blood. The CDR3, as DNA: TGCGCCAGCAGCTTGTGGGACAGCCAGATTTCCTACGAGCAGTACTTC. Amino acids: CASSLWDSQISYEQYF.